In this sample, the clone carrying this TCR beta chain turned up a few times. At one of its ends the junction is not consistent with the germline gene, which may arise from a read error. These data are taken from a study of T-cell reconstitution after alpha-beta-depleted transplantation in children. Unique molecular identifiers were used in preparing the TCRbeta library. TCRdb independently ran MiXCR on the PCR reads; one entry per CDR3 protein. The sample contains a few hundred thousand distinct CDR3 sequences, around 18% of which appear only once. CDR1 is LNHNV and CDR2 is YYDKDF in the germline V gene (reference sequence). The CDR3 contains 13 residues.

Specimen: PBMCs from the stem cell graft donor, collected from the stem cell graft. This clonotype originated in a human donor who donated a stem cell graft to a child with acute lymphoblastic leukemia. The chain combines TRBV15 with TRBJ1-2; 7 bases map to TRBD1. CDR3 nucleotides: TGTGCCACCAGTAGAGACAGGGACTATGGCTACACCTTC. Protein product: CATSRDRDYGYTF.